This T cell receptor (beta chain) was captured by sequencing in a study of radiotherapy plus CTLA-4 blockade in lung cancer (dated by TCRdb to 2017 to 2018). In terms of the full investigation: Objective responses occurred in 18% of enrolled patients, and over 30% achieved disease control.

The research as a whole found: The strongest predictors of response, as reported, were early dynamic changes in blood T cell clones along with a rise in serum interferon-beta after radiation. TCR clones derived from tumors expanded in peripheral blood after treatment with radiotherapy and ipilimumab.

The library relied on the immunoSEQ multiplex PCR assay. The clones in this table, taken by TCRdb from immuneACCESS, are in-frame only. Not every clone is retained; where verified, under half of the shortfall comes from an unresolved V gene, and the cause of the rest is unknown. The sample table shows over 60,000 clones, and roughly 84% are seen once. The ten largest clones represent around two fifths of the sample. In the germline V gene, CDR1 corresponds to MDHEN and CDR2 to SYDVKM. V lost 2 bases and J lost 3 bases, and the count of bases not matched to a germline gene is 5. CDR3 length: 15 amino acids, cysteine to phenylalanine. Just the 45-base CDR3 DNA is kept, in frame starting at base 1. Points on this clone: Its cognate antigen has yet to be identified. No much larger clone is present one base from it, and per-base qualities are unavailable.

The study evaluated CTLA-4 blockade (ipilimumab) given together with focal radiation therapy in patients who had chemo-refractory metastatic non-small-cell lung cancer. This chain is built from TRBV28 and TRBJ2-5; 8 bases in the middle match TRBD2. The receptor's source is a human donor with non-small cell lung cancer that progressed on radiotherapy plus ipilimumab. The sequenced sample was peripheral blood, obtained from a patient treated with radiotherapy plus ipilimumab. At the DNA level, the sequence is TGTGCCAGCAGTTTAGCGGGAGGATCTAAAGAGACCCAGTACTTC. Protein translation: CASSLAGGSKETQYF.